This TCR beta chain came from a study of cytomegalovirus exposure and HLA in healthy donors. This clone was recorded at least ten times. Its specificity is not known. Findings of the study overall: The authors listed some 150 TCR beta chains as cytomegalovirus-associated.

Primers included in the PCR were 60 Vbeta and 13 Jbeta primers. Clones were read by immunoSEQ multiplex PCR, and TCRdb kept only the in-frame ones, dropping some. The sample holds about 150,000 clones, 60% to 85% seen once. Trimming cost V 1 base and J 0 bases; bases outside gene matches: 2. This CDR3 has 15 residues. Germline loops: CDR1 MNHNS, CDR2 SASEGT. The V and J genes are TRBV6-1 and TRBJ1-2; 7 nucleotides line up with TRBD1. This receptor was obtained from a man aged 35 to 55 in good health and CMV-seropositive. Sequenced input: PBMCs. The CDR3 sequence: CASSEDRGTNYGYTF. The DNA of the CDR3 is TGTGCCAGCAGTGAAGACAGGGGAACTAACTATGGCTACACCTTC.